The next 8 T cell receptor beta chains were all read from a single sample in a study of cytomegalovirus exposure and HLA in healthy donors. PCR involved 60 Vbeta and 13 Jbeta primers. Method: immunoSEQ multiplex PCR; TCRdb's copy keeps in-frame clones and lacks some. The sample carries around 130,000 clones, approximately 69% recorded once. The sample was PBMCs. Receptors originate from a man in his forties in good health and CMV-seropositive.

The V gene is TRBV6-4, the J gene TRBJ2-2; D ambiguous. V gave up 2 bases and J gave up 0 bases, with 10 bases separating them. Germline V gene lookup returns CDR1 MRHNA and CDR2 SNTAGT. The CDR3 is 16 amino acids. The CDR3 region is CASSDPTGSNTGELFF. For the CDR3, the DNA is TGTGCCAGCAGTGACCCGACGGGTTCGAACACCGGGGAGCTGTTTTTT.

In DNA, the CDR3 is TGTGCCAGCAGTTCGGGGGGGTCCTCCTACAATGAGCAGTTCTTC. Translating it yields CASSSGGSSYNEQFF. The chain joins TRBV28 to TRBJ2-1; TRBD2 aligns across 8 bases. CDR1 and CDR2 (germline): MDHEN, SYDVKM. CDR3 length equals 15 residues. The V gene end was trimmed by 4 bases and the J gene end by 0 bases; junction bases not matched to a gene: 2. The complete variable domain, with remaining parts taken from reference TRBV28 and TRBJ2-1, reads DVKVTQSSRYLVKRTGEKVFLECVQDMDHENMFWYRQDPGLGLRLIYFSYDVKMKEKGDIPEGYSVSREKKERFSLILESASTNQTSMYLCASSSGGSSYNEQFFGPGTRLTVL.

V gene TRBV30 combines with J gene TRBJ2-7, with D perhaps matching TRBD1 (6 bases). The CDR3 has 14 amino acids. Germline V gives CDR1 GTSNPN, CDR2 SVGIG (reference sequence). Between the trimmed V and J ends, which lost 2 bases and 1 base, there was a span of 12 bases. The CDR3 coding sequence is TGTGCCTGGAGTTCGACAGGTTGGTCCTACGAGCAGTACTTC. It specifies CAWSSTGWSYEQYF.

This chain joins TRBV27 and TRBJ1-1, with 10 bases that match TRBD1. This CDR3 is built from 14 residues. After removal of 5 bases from V and 2 bases from J, the junction contained 2 bases not matched to a gene. Germline lookup yields CDR1 MNHEY and CDR2 SMNVEV (reference sequence). In nucleotides, the CDR3 is TGTGCCAGCAGTAGACAGGGGGCTAACACTGAAGCTTTCTTT. Translating gives CASSRQGANTEAFF.

The chain employs TRBV5-5 and TRBJ2-4; 8 bases line up with TRBD1. The CDR3 length is 16 residues. Unmatched junction bases numbered 13, after V lost 4 bases and J lost 7 bases. Germline assignment: CDR1 SGHKS and CDR2 YYEKEE (reference sequence). The CDR3 DNA follows: TGTGCCAGCAGCCACACACTACGACAGGGGTGGAACATTCAGTACTTC. It yields the protein CASSHTLRQGWNIQYF.

This chain joins TRBV30 and TRBJ2-7; TRBD1 might be the D (5 bases). Germline-derived CDR1 and CDR2 are GTSNPN and SVGIG (reference sequence). V was cut by 0 bases and J by 3 bases, with 9 bases left in between. CDR3 length: 13 amino acids. The CDR3 sequence is CAWSVGQGYEQYF. CDR3 bases: TGTGCCTGGAGTGTGGGGCAGGGCTACGAGCAGTACTTC. Full variable domain (remainder filled in from reference TRBV30 and TRBJ2-7): SQTIHQWPATLVQPVGSPLSLECTVEGTSNPNLYWYRQAAGRGLQLLFYSVGIGQISSEVPQNLSASRPQDRQFILSSKKLLLSDSGFYLCAWSVGQGYEQYFGPGTRLTVT.

This chain connects TRBV5-1 to TRBJ2-2; maybe TRBD1 (5 bases). CDR1 is SGHRS, CDR2 YFSETQ, per germline. The V gene lost 2 bases and the J gene lost 6 bases, with 11 bases spanning the gap. The CDR3 loop spans 14 amino acids. In nucleotides, the CDR3 is TGCGCCAGCAGCTTAGGCCAGGGCCCCGGGGAGCTGTTTTTT. Protein sequence: CASSLGQGPGELFF.

This sequence joins TRBV2 and TRBJ1-1; TRBD1 matches at 7 bases. Germline CDR1 and CDR2: SNHLY and FYNNEI. The CDR3 runs 14 residues. Unmatched junction bases numbered 4, after V lost 6 bases and J lost 0 bases. In nucleotides, the CDR3 is TGTGCCAGCAGCGCCGGGACAGTGAACACTGAAGCTTTCTTT. This sequence encodes CASSAGTVNTEAFF.